The 20 T cell receptor beta chains listed next were all sequenced from one sample in a study of blood T cell repertoires in COVID-19. Sequencing used immunoSEQ multiplex PCR; TCRdb keeps in-frame clones, though not all of them. The data contain around 150,000 clones, 85% of them singletons. Sequenced input: peripheral blood. The receptors stem from a human donor with acute or convalescent COVID-19. The donor label of this sample is uncertain.

In its sample, this clone was seen a few times. Other nucleotide sequences from this sample produce the same CDR3. The chain has TRBV5-1 and TRBJ2-3; 7 bases are a match to TRBD2. Germline assignment: CDR1 SGHRS and CDR2 YFSETQ. Trimming cost V 5 bases and J 2 bases; bases outside gene matches: 8. This CDR3 is built from 15 residues. The CDR3: CASSLTGGYTDTQYF. CDR3 DNA sequence: TGCGCCAGCAGTCTCACGGGGGGATACACAGATACGCAGTATTTT.

The chain employs TRBV5-1 and TRBJ2-1; 13 bases align to TRBD2. The CDR3 sequence is 17 residues long. V gave up 4 bases and J gave up 5 bases; unmatched junction bases: 9. Per the germline V gene, CDR1 is SGHRS and CDR2 is YFSETQ. The CDR3 DNA reads as TGCGCCAGCAGCCCCACTAGCGGGGGGGCCAAAAACAATGAGCAGTTCTTC. Translation: CASSPTSGGAKNNEQFF.

The chain employs TRBV6-5 and TRBJ2-7; 12 nucleotides match TRBD1. Germline loops: CDR1 MNHEY, CDR2 SVGAGI. J lost 9 bases, V lost 6 bases, and 12 bases had no gene match. This CDR3 has 15 amino acids. This chain's CDR3 is CASRKGGTGGRGQYF. CDR3 bases: TGTGCCAGCAGAAAAGGTGGGACAGGGGGCCGGGGGCAGTACTTC.

This chain joins TRBV28 and TRBJ1-5, with a possible D match to TRBD1 (6 bases). The CDR3 loop spans 15 amino acids. With 4 bases removed from V and 3 bases from J, the gap between germline ends came to 13 bases. Per the germline V gene, CDR1 is MDHEN and CDR2 is SYDVKM. CDR3 sequence: CASSSQGLYNQPQHF. The CDR3 nucleotides are TGTGCCAGCAGTTCACAGGGCCTTTACAATCAGCCCCAGCATTTT.

The chain joins TRBV7-8 to TRBJ1-1; a weak D match, TRBD1 (5 bases). The CDR3 is 13 residues long. Germline CDR1 and CDR2: SGHVS and FQNEAQ. Trimming cost V 1 base and J 6 bases, with 9 bases left between them. The CDR3 spells CASSLVGGAEAFF. CDR3 DNA: TGTGCCAGCAGCTTAGTAGGAGGGGCTGAAGCTTTCTTT.

The V and J genes are TRBV27 and TRBJ2-2; TRBD2 aligns across 7 bases. The length of the CDR3 is 17 residues. V lost 3 bases, J lost 6 bases, and 13 bases stayed unmatched. Germline values: CDR1 MNHEY, CDR2 SMNVEV (reference sequence). The CDR3 region is CASSFRLPTSPAGELFF. The CDR3 region has the DNA TGTGCCAGCAGTTTTCGCCTCCCGACTAGCCCTGCCGGGGAGCTGTTTTTT.

This clone appeared a few times. The chain joins TRBV5-8 to TRBJ1-4; tentative D call: TRBD1 (6 bases). Germline V gene data show CDR1 as SGHTS and CDR2 as YDEGEE. V was trimmed by 0 bases and J by 7 bases, leaving 10 bases between them. The CDR3 is 14 residues long. The DNA for the CDR3 is TGTGCCAGCAGCTTGGACAGGGTAACTGAAAAACTGTTTTTT. It yields the protein CASSLDRVTEKLFF.

CDR3 DNA: TGCGCCAGCAGCCAAGATGGGTCAGGGGTGAATTCACCCCTCCACTTT. This sequence encodes CASSQDGSGVNSPLHF. The chain has TRBV4-1 and TRBJ1-6; possible D gene TRBD1, 6 bases. V lost 0 bases and J lost 7, with 13 bases in between. Per the germline V gene, CDR1 is MGHRA and CDR2 is YSYEKL. The CDR3 extends over 16 amino acids.

This clone has only one observation. The chain employs TRBV21-1 and TRBJ1-3. TRBV21-1 is a documented pseudogene. The CDR3 contains 16 residues. The CDR3 reads CASSKREECSGNTIYF. The CDR3 DNA is TGTGCCAGCAGCAAACGGGAGGAATGCTCTGGAAACACCATATATTTT.

The chain recombines TRBV6-5 with TRBJ1-6, with D possibly TRBD1 on 5 matching bases. Trimming shortened V by 2 bases and J by 5 bases, and 10 bases separated the two germline ends. Germline V gives CDR1 MNHEY, CDR2 SVGAGI. The CDR3 sequence is 15 residues long. CDR3 sequence reads: CASSYEGRNNSPLHF. CDR3 nucleotide sequence: TGTGCCAGCAGTTACGAGGGGAGGAATAATTCACCCCTCCACTTT.

Of note for this clone: Distinct nucleotide sequences in the sample also encode this CDR3. V gene TRBV5-1 combines with J gene TRBJ1-5; D might be TRBD1 (5 bases). Trimming cost V 4 bases and J 2 bases, with 10 bases left between them. The CDR3 spans 14 residues. The germline CDR1 and CDR2 sequences are SGHRS and YFSETQ. CDR3 sequence (DNA): TGCGCCAGCAGCCTCGGGGGGGGCAATCAGCCCCAGCATTTT. This sequence encodes CASSLGGGNQPQHF. Variable domain in full (rest from reference TRBV5-1 and TRBJ1-5): KAGVTQTPRYLIKTRGQQVTLSCSPISGHRSVSWYQQTPGQGLQFLFEYFSETQRNKGNFPGRFSGRQFSNSRSEMNVSTLELGDSALYLCASSLGGGNQPQHFGDGTRLSIL.

This clone has more than one count but fewer than ten. V usage is TRBV7-8 and J usage is TRBJ1-1; the D gene is possibly TRBD1 (5 bases). CDR3 length equals 15 residues. Germline CDR1 is SGHVS and CDR2 is FQNEAQ. V lost 5 bases, J lost 1 base, and 14 bases lay in between. The CDR3 region is CASSKALGQNTEAFF. As DNA, the CDR3 is TGTGCCAGCAGCAAGGCTTTGGGGCAGAACACTGAAGCTTTCTTT.

The sample holds many counts of this clone. The CDR3, as DNA: TGTGCCAGCAGCCCTTGGCGGGGTGGCGAGCAGTACTTC. As protein: CASSPWRGGEQYF. This sequence joins TRBV9 and TRBJ2-7; weak D call: TRBD2 (6 bases). The CDR3 totals 13 residues. Germline lookup yields CDR1 SGDLS and CDR2 YYNGEE. V dropped 4 bases and J dropped 6 bases, with 14 bases sitting between them.

The rearrangement uses TRBV6-5 and TRBJ2-1; no clear D. Germline V gene data show CDR1 as MNHEY and CDR2 as SVGAGI. Trimming cost V 2 bases and J 4 bases, with 12 bases left between them. CDR3 length: 15 residues. DNA for the CDR3: TGTGCCAGCAGTTACGGAACAGAAGTTTACAATGAGCAGTTCTTC. This encodes CASSYGTEVYNEQFF.

This sequence joins TRBV5-1 and TRBJ2-7; the D gene is possibly TRBD1 (6 bases). The CDR3 has 15 residues. Germline V CDR1 and CDR2: SGHRS, YFSETQ. The V gene lost 4 bases and the J gene lost 7 bases, with 21 bases spanning the gap. CDR3 loop: CASSPVGQLVGEQYF. The DNA for the CDR3 is TGCGCCAGCAGCCCGGTCGGACAGCTAGTCGGAGAGCAGTACTTC. Drawing the rest from reference TRBV5-1 and TRBJ2-7, the complete variable domain is KAGVTQTPRYLIKTRGQQVTLSCSPISGHRSVSWYQQTPGQGLQFLFEYFSETQRNKGNFPGRFSGRQFSNSRSEMNVSTLELGDSALYLCASSPVGQLVGEQYFGPGTRLTVT.

J is TRBJ2-1 and V is TRBV4-3, with TRBD1 identical over 10 bases. This CDR3 region has 16 residues. Per the germline V gene, CDR1 is LGHNA and CDR2 is YSLEER. The V gene end was trimmed by 3 bases and the J gene end by 9 bases; junction bases not matched to a gene: 11. CDR3 region: CASSQDPGQGRGEQFF. Here the CDR3 DNA reads TGCGCCAGCAGCCAGGACCCGGGACAGGGGAGGGGTGAGCAGTTCTTC.

This rearrangement joins TRBV7-3 to TRBJ1-1, with 7 bases that match TRBD1. With 2 bases clipped from V and 1 base from J, the junction kept 1 base outside the gene matches. CDR1 SGHTA and CDR2 FQGTGA come from the germline V gene. The CDR3 covers 14 residues. DNA for the CDR3: TGTGCCAGCAGCTTAGGGACAGCGAACACTGAAGCTTTCTTT. This gives the protein CASSLGTANTEAFF.

The rearrangement joins TRBV7-2 to TRBJ1-4; a weak D match, TRBD1 (5 bases). The CDR3 is made up of 14 amino acids. Deletions cut 6 bases from V and 0 bases from J, with 8 bases between. The germline V gene has CDR1 SGHTA and CDR2 FQGNSA. DNA of the CDR3: TGTGCCAGCAGACGACAGCCAACTAATGAAAAACTGTTTTTT. Translation gives CASRRQPTNEKLFF. Full variable domain (missing parts from reference TRBV7-2 and TRBJ1-4): GAGVSQSPSNKVTEKGKDVELRCDPISGHTALYWYRQSLGQGLEFLIYFQGNSAPDKSGLPSDRFSAERTGGSVSTLTIQRTQQEDSAVYLCASRRQPTNEKLFFGSGTQLSVL.

This chain connects TRBV2 to TRBJ2-1; the match to TRBD2 covers 12 bases. The CDR3 contains 16 residues. CDR1 and CDR2 from the germline V gene are SNHLY and FYNNEI. Germline trimming cut 4 bases from V and 5 bases from J; bases unmatched to any gene: 6. The CDR3 DNA reads TGTGCCAGCAGTGGACTAGCGGGGGCCGGAAACAATGAGCAGTTCTTC. Translated, it gives CASSGLAGAGNNEQFF.

As to this clone: Other DNA sequences in this sample translate to the same CDR3. The chain is built from TRBV6-1 and TRBJ2-4, with a weak D call TRBD1 (6 bases). CDR3 length: 14 residues. V was shortened by 3 bases and J by 1 base, with 7 bases between the two germline ends. The germline gives CDR1 MNHNS, CDR2 SASEGT. The CDR3 reads CASSEQGAKNIQYF. CDR3 sequence (DNA): TGTGCCAGCAGTGAGCAGGGGGCCAAAAACATTCAGTACTTC.